Listed below are T cell receptor beta chains from one sample, sequenced in a study of blood T cell repertoires in COVID-19. Assay used: immunoSEQ multiplex PCR; TCRdb lists only in-frame clones, some missing. The data hold fewer than 60,000 clones, with about 85% observed a single time. The specimen sequenced was peripheral blood. These receptors were taken from a woman older than 75 with acute or convalescent COVID-19. CDR3s include the opening cysteine and the closing phenylalanine or tryptophan.

cdr3_aa: CASSPQASGYTF
v_call: TRBV12-3/TRBV12-4
cdr3_length: 12

cdr3_aa: CASSDSGYWGAFF
v_call: TRBV6-1
cdr3_length: 13

cdr3_aa: CASSLGTGANEKLFF
v_call: TRBV7-8
cdr3_length: 15

cdr3_aa: CASSENTNSGNTIYF
v_call: TRBV6-1
cdr3_length: 15

cdr3_aa: CAISESTKGNEKLFF
v_call: TRBV10-3
cdr3_length: 15

cdr3_aa: CASTGTSVYNEQFF
v_call: TRBV11-2
cdr3_length: 14

cdr3_aa: CASSYLEGSNEQFF
v_call: TRBV6-2/TRBV6-3
cdr3_length: 14

cdr3_aa: CASSPPDRGNGEQYF
v_call: TRBV18
cdr3_length: 15

cdr3_aa: CASSSGLAGGYEQYF
v_call: TRBV5-1
cdr3_length: 15

cdr3_aa: CASSEYTSGYTF
v_call: TRBV2
cdr3_length: 12

cdr3_aa: CASSQLQGRGNTEAFF
v_call: TRBV14
cdr3_length: 16

cdr3_aa: CASSLDTNQPQHF
v_call: TRBV7-2
cdr3_length: 13

cdr3_aa: CAWRKGTGNSEAFF
v_call: TRBV30
cdr3_length: 14

cdr3_aa: CASSPGLNSNQPQHF
v_call: TRBV5-1
cdr3_length: 15

cdr3_aa: CASSAPDSGNTIYF
v_call: TRBV19
cdr3_length: 14

cdr3_aa: CAWSWGDSPLHF
v_call: TRBV30
cdr3_length: 12

cdr3_aa: CASSEHSTNTEAFF
v_call: TRBV25-1
cdr3_length: 14

cdr3_aa: CASRLTGGGYGYTF
v_call: TRBV5-8
cdr3_length: 14

cdr3_aa: CASSQVTGRSEAFF
v_call: TRBV14
cdr3_length: 14

cdr3_aa: CSVGDSYGYTF
v_call: TRBV29-1
cdr3_length: 11

cdr3_aa: CASSTRVREAFF
v_call: TRBV6-5
cdr3_length: 12

cdr3_aa: CASSQTGEPHTEAFF
v_call: TRBV14
cdr3_length: 15

cdr3_aa: CASSQAPGHQNYGYTF
v_call: TRBV4-2
cdr3_length: 16

cdr3_aa: CASSPAGGQETQYF
v_call: TRBV18
cdr3_length: 14

cdr3_aa: CASSVLAGGRVDTQYF
v_call: TRBV6-1
cdr3_length: 16

cdr3_aa: CASSAPGIWDYGYTF
v_call: TRBV14
cdr3_length: 15

cdr3_aa: CASSEGLEQFF
v_call: TRBV2
cdr3_length: 11

cdr3_aa: CASSGGDGPFRAGELFF
v_call: TRBV19
cdr3_length: 17

cdr3_aa: CASSYVAGGADTQYF
v_call: TRBV6-2/TRBV6-3
cdr3_length: 15

cdr3_aa: CASSPASYGYTF
v_call: TRBV18
cdr3_length: 12

cdr3_aa: CASSEETGGKIYGYTF
v_call: TRBV5-4
cdr3_length: 16

cdr3_aa: CSAGQGAGYGYTF
v_call: TRBV29-1
cdr3_length: 13

cdr3_aa: CASSLIPGQGYEQYF
v_call: TRBV5-1
cdr3_length: 15

cdr3_aa: CASKGSGVGEQYF
v_call: TRBV27
cdr3_length: 13

cdr3_aa: CASSLASWGPQHF
v_call: TRBV12-3/TRBV12-4
cdr3_length: 13

cdr3_aa: CASSQGGGVYNEQFF
v_call: TRBV3-1/TRBV3-2
cdr3_length: 15

cdr3_aa: CAISDSNYGYTF
v_call: TRBV10-3
cdr3_length: 12

cdr3_aa: CASARAGTGAYEQYF
v_call: TRBV2
cdr3_length: 15

cdr3_aa: CASSSRTGASGANVLTF
v_call: TRBV7-6
cdr3_length: 17

cdr3_aa: CASRQLYQGKLFF
v_call: TRBV2
cdr3_length: 13

cdr3_aa: CASSEMALRGTEAFF
v_call: TRBV2
cdr3_length: 15

cdr3_aa: CASSLGQGNQPQHF
v_call: TRBV18
cdr3_length: 14

cdr3_aa: CASRTGGQGGYTF
v_call: TRBV5-4
cdr3_length: 13

cdr3_aa: CASSEGRVGGYTF
v_call: TRBV25-1
cdr3_length: 13

cdr3_aa: CASSPTRTSGGPGRAGELFF
v_call: TRBV3-1/TRBV3-2
cdr3_length: 20

cdr3_aa: CASSLYSGGGETQYF
v_call: TRBV27
cdr3_length: 15

cdr3_aa: CASSLGGRGNQPQHF
v_call: TRBV5-1
cdr3_length: 15